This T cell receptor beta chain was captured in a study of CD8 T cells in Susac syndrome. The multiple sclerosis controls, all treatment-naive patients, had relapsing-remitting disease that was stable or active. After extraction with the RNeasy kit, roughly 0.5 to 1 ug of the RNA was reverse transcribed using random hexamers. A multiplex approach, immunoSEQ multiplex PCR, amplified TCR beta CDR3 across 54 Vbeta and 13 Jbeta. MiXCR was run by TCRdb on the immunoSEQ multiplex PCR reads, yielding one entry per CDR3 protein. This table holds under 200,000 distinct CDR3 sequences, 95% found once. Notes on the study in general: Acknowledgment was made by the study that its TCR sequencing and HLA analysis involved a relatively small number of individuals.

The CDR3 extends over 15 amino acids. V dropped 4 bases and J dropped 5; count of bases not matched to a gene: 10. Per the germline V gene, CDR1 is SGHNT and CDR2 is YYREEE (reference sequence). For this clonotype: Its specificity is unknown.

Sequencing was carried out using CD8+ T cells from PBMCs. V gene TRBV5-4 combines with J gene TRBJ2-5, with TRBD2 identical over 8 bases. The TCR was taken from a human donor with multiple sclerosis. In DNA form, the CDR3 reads TGTGCCAGCAGCCTGCCAGCGGGAGTGGAGGAGACCCAGTACTTC. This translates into CASSLPAGVEETQYF.